The 14 T cell receptor beta chains given below trace back to one sample, sequenced in a study of T cells after yellow fever vaccination. TCRdb passed the 5' RACE reads through MiXCR, listing each CDR3 protein once. Here the sample spans approximately 580,000 distinct CDR3 sequences, 17% being singletons. Sample: PBMCs, taken 4 to 5 days after the first yellow fever vaccination. These receptor sequences come from a man between 18 and 35 years old who received the YFV17D yellow fever vaccine.

The chain employs TRBV6-4 and TRBJ2-3; D not certain. Per the germline V gene, CDR1 is MRHNA and CDR2 is SNTAGT. The CDR3 is 14 amino acids. V gave up 6 bases and J gave up 0 bases, with 10 bases separating them. CDR3: CASRQEFSTDTQYF. DNA for the CDR3: TGTGCCAGCAGGCAGGAATTCAGCACAGATACGCAGTATTTT.

The rearrangement joins TRBV5-1 to TRBJ1-1; the D gene is possibly TRBD1 (6 bases). The CDR3 totals 15 residues. Trimming removed 6 bases from V and 5 bases from J, with 20 bases in between. The germline CDR1 and CDR2 sequences are SGHRS and YFSETQ. DNA of the CDR3: TGCGCCAGCAACAACGGCCTGGGGGGCTTGACTGAAGCTTTCTTT. Protein product: CASNNGLGGLTEAFF.

This clonotype has more than one count but fewer than ten. This rearrangement joins TRBV4-3 to TRBJ2-4; perhaps TRBD2 as D (5 bases). The CDR3 runs 15 residues. Germline values: CDR1 LGHNA, CDR2 YSLEER. Trimming cost V 3 bases and J 0 bases, with 9 bases left between them. In DNA form, the CDR3 reads TGCGCCAGCAGCCATTTGGGAGTAGCCAAAAACATTCAGTACTTC. Its protein is CASSHLGVAKNIQYF.

The chain uses TRBV9 and TRBJ2-3, with D hard to call. V was cut by 3 bases and J by 2 bases, with 7 bases left in between. This CDR3 comprises 13 residues. The germline V gene has CDR1 SGDLS and CDR2 YYNGEE. The CDR3 spells CASSDRNTDTQYF. The CDR3 nucleotides are TGTGCCAGCAGCGACAGAAACACAGATACGCAGTATTTT.

This clonotype has a handful of counts. The V and J genes are TRBV25-1 and TRBJ2-3; possibly TRBD1 for D (6 bases). CDR3 size: 16 residues. The germline gives CDR1 MGHDK, CDR2 SYGVNS. V was clipped by 1 base and J by 4 bases, with 15 bases between them. The CDR3, as DNA: TGTGCCAGCAGTGAATCAGGAACAGGGTGGTCAGATACGCAGTATTTT. Its translation: CASSESGTGWSDTQYF.

There are a few counts of this clonotype. The V and J genes are TRBV5-5 and TRBJ2-7; 10 nucleotides line up with TRBD1. This CDR3 is built from 15 residues. Trimming took 4 bases from V and 2 from J; bases not matched to a gene: 6. Germline values: CDR1 SGHKS, CDR2 YYEKEE (reference sequence). CDR3 bases: TGTGCCAGCAGCCCGGACAGGGGGAGCGCCTACGAGCAGTACGTC. Its protein product is CASSPDRGSAYEQYV.

This clonotype was observed a single time. The V gene is TRBV3-1, the J gene TRBJ1-6, with D possibly being TRBD1 (6 bases). Deletions cut 4 bases from V and 12 bases from J, with 19 bases between. The CDR3 covers 15 residues. In germline, CDR1 is LGHDT, CDR2 YNNKEL (reference sequence). CDR3 amino acids: CASSRLTGPFGPLHF. CDR3 DNA: TGTGCCAGCAGCCGGTTGACAGGCCCCTTTGGACCCCTCCACTTT.

The chain has TRBV4-3 and TRBJ1-5; 8 bases fit TRBD1. Germline CDR1 and CDR2: LGHNA and YSLEER. After removal of 4 bases from V and 4 bases from J, the junction contained 6 bases not matched to a gene. This CDR3 spans 15 amino acids. CDR3 bases: TGCGCCAGCAGCCTACAACAGGGGGAGAATCAGCCCCAGCATTTT. It specifies CASSLQQGENQPQHF.

J is TRBJ2-5 and V is TRBV6-5, with TRBD1 identical over 9 bases. The CDR3 is 14 residues long. The J segment lost 3 bases and the V segment lost 4 bases, leaving 3 bases of the junction unmatched. Germline loops: CDR1 MNHEY, CDR2 SVGAGI. CDR3 coding DNA: TGTGCCAGCAGTTCCTGGACAGGGGAAGAGACCCAGTACTTC. It encodes CASSSWTGEETQYF.

This clonotype was counted only a few times. The chain is built from TRBV20-1 and TRBJ2-7; TRBD2 matches at 10 bases. The trim removed 7 bases at V and 2 bases at J, leaving 11 bases unmatched. CDR1 and CDR2 from the germline V gene are DFQATT and SNEGSKA (reference sequence). The CDR3 consists of 15 residues. The CDR3 DNA reads TGCAGTGGCCTTGGGGCTAGCGGGGGCACCTACGAGCAGTACGTC. Translating gives CSGLGASGGTYEQYV.

This clonotype came up a few times. The CDR3 DNA reads TGTGCCAGTAGTATCTCAGGGATGTATGGCTACACCTTC. As protein: CASSISGMYGYTF. J is TRBJ1-2 and V is TRBV19; a weak D match, TRBD1 (5 bases). This CDR3 has 13 amino acids. From germline, CDR1 is LNHDA and CDR2 SQIVND (reference sequence). V was cut by 3 bases and J by 5 bases, with 10 bases left in between.

The chain is built from TRBV3-1 and TRBJ1-2; 9 bases agree with TRBD1. V lost 2 bases, J lost 2 bases, and 3 bases stayed unmatched. The CDR3 runs 15 residues. The germline CDR1 and CDR2 sequences are LGHDT and YNNKEL (reference sequence). CDR3 sequence: CASSQFGTGNYGYTF. The CDR3 DNA is TGTGCCAGCAGCCAATTCGGGACAGGGAACTATGGCTACACCTTC. Together with reference TRBV3-1 and TRBJ1-2, the CDR3 gives the full variable domain: DTAVSQTPKYLVTQMGNDKSIKCEQNLGHDTMYWYKQDSKKFLKIMFSYNNKELIINETVPNRFSPKSPDKAHLNLHINSLELGDSAVYFCASSQFGTGNYGYTFGSGTRLTVV.

V usage is TRBV12-3 or TRBV12-4 and J usage is TRBJ1-2, with 8 bases fitting TRBD1. Trimming took 5 bases from V and 8 from J; bases not matched to a gene: 7. CDR3 length: 13 amino acids. In DNA form, the CDR3 reads TGTGCCAGCAGTACATCCAGGGGGCGAGGCTACACCTTC. It translates to CASSTSRGRGYTF.

This clonotype appeared many times. V is TRBV7-3 and J is TRBJ2-6, with D hard to call. The CDR3 extends over 15 amino acids. V lost 0 bases and J lost 4, with 7 bases in between. Per germline, CDR1 SGHTA and CDR2 FQGTGA. The CDR3 DNA follows: TGTGCCAGCAGCTTAACAGGGCCCGGGGCCAACGTCCTGACTTTC. Protein: CASSLTGPGANVLTF. Variable domain in full (rest from reference TRBV7-3 and TRBJ2-6): GAGVSQTPSNKVTEKGKYVELRCDPISGHTALYWYRQSLGQGPEFLIYFQGTGAADDSGLPNDRFFAVRPEGSVSTLKIQRTERGDSAVYLCASSLTGPGANVLTFGAGSRLTVL.